These T cell receptor beta chains were read from a single sample in a study of blood T cell repertoires in COVID-19. Libraries were prepared by immunoSEQ multiplex PCR; TCRdb keeps only in-frame clonotypes and omits some of them. The table shows about 130,000 clones, with about 79% occurring only once. The specimen was peripheral blood. The receptors here all came from a woman aged 80 or older with acute or convalescent COVID-19. CDR3s include the opening cysteine and the closing phenylalanine or tryptophan. A D gene is named only where the DNA matches it firmly. Rows give clone size only sometimes, using once, few, many, or a class for an expanded clone.

D gene: .; V gene: TRBV18; clone size: .; J gene: TRBJ1-1; CDR3 protein: CASSLATTANTEAFF; CDR3 DNA: TGTGCCAGCTCCCTTGCAACGACAGCTAACACTGAAGCTTTCTTT
D gene: .; V gene: TRBV5-1; clone size: few; J gene: TRBJ1-3; CDR3 protein: CASTGTGNTIYF; CDR3 DNA: TGCGCCAGCACGGGGACTGGAAACACCATATATTTT
D gene: TRBD2; V gene: TRBV4-1; clone size: once; J gene: TRBJ2-4; CDR3 protein: CASSPHPAGGLAKNIQYF; CDR3 DNA: TGCGCCAGCAGCCCGCACCCGGCGGGGGGACTAGCCAAAAACATTCAGTACTTC
D gene: TRBD1; V gene: TRBV5-1; clone size: .; J gene: TRBJ1-2; CDR3 protein: CASSSGPDRGFEGYTF; CDR3 DNA: TGCGCCAGCAGCTCCGGGCCGGACAGGGGATTCGAGGGCTACACCTTC
D gene: TRBD2; V gene: TRBV7-8; clone size: .; J gene: TRBJ2-7; CDR3 protein: CASSLARGLARGEQYF; CDR3 DNA: TGTGCCAGCAGCTTAGCTAGGGGACTAGCGAGGGGAGAGCAGTACTTC
D gene: .; V gene: TRBV29-1; clone size: .; J gene: TRBJ1-3; CDR3 protein: CSVEDGVGAGNTIYF; CDR3 DNA: TGCAGCGTTGAAGATGGGGTAGGGGCTGGAAACACCATATATTTT
D gene: .; V gene: TRBV7-8; clone size: few; J gene: TRBJ2-7; CDR3 protein: CASSTLEQGSYEQYF; CDR3 DNA: TGTGCCAGCAGTACACTCGAACAGGGCTCCTACGAGCAGTACTTC
D gene: TRBD1; V gene: TRBV4-1; clone size: .; J gene: TRBJ2-7; CDR3 protein: CASSYPGTADEQYF; CDR3 DNA: TGCGCCAGCAGCTACCCCGGGACAGCGGACGAGCAGTACTTC
D gene: .; V gene: TRBV5-4; clone size: .; J gene: TRBJ2-5; CDR3 protein: CASSLLSGNQETQYF; CDR3 DNA: TGTGCCAGCAGCCTCCTATCCGGGAACCAAGAGACCCAGTACTTC
D gene: .; V gene: TRBV6-1; clone size: .; J gene: TRBJ1-5; CDR3 protein: CASSVGGTVYSNQPQHF; CDR3 DNA: TGTGCCAGCAGTGTTGGCGGGACTGTATATAGCAATCAGCCCCAGCATTTT
D gene: TRBD1; V gene: TRBV29-1; clone size: .; J gene: TRBJ1-2; CDR3 protein: CSVGTGESYGYTF; CDR3 DNA: TGCAGCGTCGGGACAGGGGAAAGCTATGGCTACACCTTC
D gene: .; V gene: TRBV30; clone size: once; J gene: TRBJ1-6; CDR3 protein: CAWSVRRASPLHF; CDR3 DNA: TGTGCCTGGAGTGTACGGAGGGCTTCACCCCTCCACTTT
D gene: .; V gene: TRBV14; clone size: .; J gene: TRBJ1-1; CDR3 protein: CASSQESQVYTEAFF; CDR3 DNA: TGTGCCAGCAGCCAGGAATCACAGGTCTACACTGAAGCTTTCTTT
D gene: .; V gene: TRBV7-9; clone size: .; J gene: TRBJ1-2; CDR3 protein: CASSLDQGGYTF; CDR3 DNA: TGTGCCAGCAGCCTCGACCAGGGTGGCTACACCTTC
D gene: TRBD1; V gene: TRBV24-1; clone size: .; J gene: TRBJ1-2; CDR3 protein: CATSEGQGWGYTF; CDR3 DNA: TGTGCCACCAGTGAAGGACAGGGATGGGGCTACACCTTC
D gene: TRBD1; V gene: TRBV9; clone size: once; J gene: TRBJ1-1; CDR3 protein: CASSVAGTGGKDTEAFF; CDR3 DNA: TGTGCCAGCAGCGTAGCCGGGACAGGGGGCAAGGACACTGAAGCTTTCTTT
D gene: TRBD1; V gene: TRBV18; clone size: .; J gene: TRBJ1-5; CDR3 protein: CASSPSQGAFQPQHF; CDR3 DNA: TGTGCCAGCTCACCGTCTCAGGGGGCGTTTCAGCCCCAGCATTTT
D gene: .; V gene: TRBV6-1; clone size: .; J gene: TRBJ2-2; CDR3 protein: CASSEPGQNTGELFF; CDR3 DNA: TGTGCCAGCAGTGAACCGGGACAGAACACCGGGGAGCTGTTTTTT
D gene: .; V gene: TRBV2; clone size: few; J gene: TRBJ1-3; CDR3 protein: CASSDEISGNTIYF; CDR3 DNA: TGTGCCAGCAGTGACGAGATATCTGGAAACACCATATATTTT
D gene: TRBD2; V gene: TRBV5-1; clone size: once; J gene: TRBJ2-5; CDR3 protein: CTSTLGSGGVQETQYF; CDR3 DNA: TGCACCAGCACCCTGGGTAGCGGGGGGGTTCAAGAGACCCAGTACTTC
D gene: TRBD2; V gene: TRBV4-1; clone size: .; J gene: TRBJ2-3; CDR3 protein: CASSWLAAWDTQYF; CDR3 DNA: TGCGCCAGCAGCTGGCTAGCGGCCTGGGATACGCAGTATTTT
D gene: .; V gene: TRBV9; clone size: .; J gene: TRBJ1-1; CDR3 protein: CASGKGRVGVDTEAFF; CDR3 DNA: TGTGCCAGCGGTAAGGGGAGGGTGGGGGTTGACACTGAAGCTTTCTTT
D gene: TRBD1; V gene: TRBV18; clone size: .; J gene: TRBJ1-1; CDR3 protein: CASSPSTGVSEAFF; CDR3 DNA: TGTGCCAGCTCACCATCGACAGGGGTGAGTGAAGCTTTCTTT
D gene: TRBD2; V gene: TRBV2; clone size: .; J gene: TRBJ2-3; CDR3 protein: CASSTSGTDTQYF; CDR3 DNA: TGTGCCAGCAGTACTAGCGGGACAGATACGCAGTATTTT
D gene: TRBD2; V gene: TRBV5-4; clone size: .; J gene: TRBJ2-3; CDR3 protein: CASSGPSGGAEDTQYF; CDR3 DNA: TGTGCCAGCAGCGGGCCTAGCGGGGGGGCCGAGGATACGCAGTATTTT
D gene: .; V gene: TRBV9; clone size: .; J gene: TRBJ2-1; CDR3 protein: CASSAPLGGINEQFF; CDR3 DNA: TGTGCCAGCAGCGCACCCCTAGGAGGGATCAATGAGCAGTTCTTC
D gene: .; V gene: TRBV13; clone size: .; J gene: TRBJ1-1; CDR3 protein: CASSDRTRHNTEAFF; CDR3 DNA: TGTGCCAGCAGCGATCGGACTCGACATAACACTGAAGCTTTCTTT
D gene: .; V gene: TRBV30; clone size: .; J gene: TRBJ2-7; CDR3 protein: CAWSAGGLISYEQYF; CDR3 DNA: TGTGCCTGGAGTGCCGGGGGTCTTATTTCTTACGAGCAGTACTTC
D gene: .; V gene: TRBV5-1; clone size: .; J gene: TRBJ1-1; CDR3 protein: CASSLRHSGGTEAFF; CDR3 DNA: TGCGCCAGCAGCTTAAGGCACTCGGGGGGGACTGAAGCTTTCTTT
D gene: .; V gene: TRBV2; clone size: .; J gene: TRBJ1-6; CDR3 protein: CASSGQAQGNSPLHF; CDR3 DNA: TGTGCCAGCAGTGGACAGGCTCAGGGTAATTCACCCCTCCACTTT
D gene: TRBD1; V gene: TRBV6-5; clone size: .; J gene: TRBJ1-1; CDR3 protein: CASRPPGQGNTEAFF; CDR3 DNA: TGTGCCAGCAGACCACCGGGACAGGGGAACACTGAAGCTTTCTTT
D gene: .; V gene: TRBV7-2; clone size: .; J gene: TRBJ1-5; CDR3 protein: CASSPRIRTASNQPQHF; CDR3 DNA: TGTGCCAGCAGCCCAAGGATTAGGACAGCTAGCAATCAGCCCCAGCATTTT
D gene: .; V gene: TRBV2; clone size: few; J gene: TRBJ1-5; CDR3 protein: CASRGLLYNQPQHF; CDR3 DNA: TGTGCCAGCAGGGGACTGCTGTACAATCAGCCCCAGCATTTT
D gene: .; V gene: TRBV4-1; clone size: .; J gene: TRBJ1-1; CDR3 protein: CASSQGFGPFTEAFF; CDR3 DNA: TGCGCCAGCAGCCAAGGGTTCGGTCCATTCACTGAAGCTTTCTTT
D gene: .; V gene: TRBV5-1; clone size: few; J gene: TRBJ1-4; CDR3 protein: CASSRGATNEKLFF; CDR3 DNA: TGCGCCAGCAGCCGTGGGGCTACTAATGAAAAACTGTTTTTT
D gene: .; V gene: TRBV5-6; clone size: .; J gene: TRBJ2-1; CDR3 protein: CASSLRGVQGARNEQFF; CDR3 DNA: TGTGCCAGCAGCTTGAGAGGGGTACAGGGTGCACGGAATGAGCAGTTCTTC
D gene: .; V gene: TRBV7-9; clone size: .; J gene: TRBJ1-2; CDR3 protein: CASSLGANYGYTF; CDR3 DNA: TGTGCCAGCAGCTTGGGAGCGAACTATGGCTACACCTTC
D gene: TRBD1; V gene: TRBV9; clone size: .; J gene: TRBJ2-7; CDR3 protein: CASSVHGQGGEQYF; CDR3 DNA: TGTGCCAGCAGCGTACACGGACAGGGGGGGGAGCAGTACTTC
D gene: .; V gene: TRBV28; clone size: .; J gene: TRBJ1-2; CDR3 protein: CASHVGGGDYGYTF; CDR3 DNA: TGTGCCAGCCATGTGGGGGGGGGCGACTATGGCTACACCTTC
D gene: TRBD1; V gene: TRBV11-2; clone size: .; J gene: TRBJ2-7; CDR3 protein: CASTQSGTGINYEQYF; CDR3 DNA: TGTGCCAGCACCCAGAGCGGGACAGGGATAAATTACGAGCAGTACTTC
D gene: TRBD1; V gene: TRBV18; clone size: few; J gene: TRBJ1-2; CDR3 protein: CASSRQGANGYTF; CDR3 DNA: TGTGCCAGCTCACGGCAGGGGGCGAATGGCTACACCTTC
D gene: .; V gene: TRBV7-6; clone size: .; J gene: TRBJ1-1; CDR3 protein: CASSLLTSDNTEAFF; CDR3 DNA: TGTGCCAGCAGCTTATTGACATCCGACAACACTGAAGCTTTCTTT
D gene: TRBD1; V gene: TRBV12-5; clone size: .; J gene: TRBJ1-2; CDR3 protein: CASGLVVGGQGSSGTGYTF; CDR3 DNA: TGTGCTAGTGGTTTGGTAGTGGGGGGACAGGGGTCTTCGGGAACGGGCTACACCTTC
D gene: .; V gene: TRBV5-1; clone size: .; J gene: TRBJ2-1; CDR3 protein: CASSLDGIRVNNEQFF; CDR3 DNA: TGCGCCAGCAGCTTGGATGGTATCAGGGTGAATAATGAGCAGTTCTTC
D gene: .; V gene: TRBV11-3; clone size: .; J gene: TRBJ2-5; CDR3 protein: CASSFMDWEETQYF; CDR3 DNA: TGTGCCAGCAGCTTTATGGACTGGGAAGAGACCCAGTACTTC
D gene: .; V gene: TRBV14; clone size: .; J gene: TRBJ1-1; CDR3 protein: CASSLFFNTEAFF; CDR3 DNA: TGTGCCAGCAGCCTATTTTTTAACACTGAAGCTTTCTTT
D gene: .; V gene: TRBV2; clone size: .; J gene: TRBJ2-1; CDR3 protein: CASRITGSSNEQFF; CDR3 DNA: TGTGCCAGCAGAATAACAGGGTCAAGCAATGAGCAGTTCTTC
D gene: TRBD1; V gene: TRBV6-2/TRBV6-3; clone size: .; J gene: TRBJ1-2; CDR3 protein: CASSTGGDYGYTF; CDR3 DNA: TGTGCCAGCAGTACAGGGGGCGACTATGGCTACACCTTC
D gene: .; V gene: TRBV6-5; clone size: .; J gene: TRBJ2-5; CDR3 protein: CASSTEETQYF; CDR3 DNA: TGTGCCAGCAGTACGGAAGAGACCCAGTACTTC
D gene: .; V gene: TRBV28; clone size: .; J gene: TRBJ1-2; CDR3 protein: CASRPRRGDGYTF; CDR3 DNA: TGTGCCAGCCGCCCCCGCAGGGGAGATGGCTACACCTTC
D gene: TRBD1; V gene: TRBV5-1; clone size: .; J gene: TRBJ2-7; CDR3 protein: CASSGYRGLYEQYF; CDR3 DNA: TGCGCCAGCAGTGGATACAGGGGGCTTTACGAGCAGTACTTC
D gene: TRBD2; V gene: TRBV20-1; clone size: .; J gene: TRBJ2-1; CDR3 protein: CSASERGESYNEQFF; CDR3 DNA: TGCAGTGCTAGTGAGCGGGGGGAGTCCTACAATGAGCAGTTCTTC
D gene: TRBD2; V gene: TRBV7-2; clone size: .; J gene: TRBJ2-5; CDR3 protein: CASSATTSGGRETQYF; CDR3 DNA: TGTGCCAGCAGCGCAACCACTAGCGGGGGGCGGGAGACCCAGTACTTC
D gene: .; V gene: TRBV5-1; clone size: .; J gene: TRBJ2-7; CDR3 protein: CASSFGGSSYEQYF; CDR3 DNA: TGCGCCAGCAGCTTCGGAGGGAGCTCCTACGAGCAGTACTTC
D gene: .; V gene: TRBV12-3/TRBV12-4; clone size: .; J gene: TRBJ2-7; CDR3 protein: CASSFNGYEQYF; CDR3 DNA: TGTGCCAGCAGTTTTAACGGGTACGAGCAGTACTTC
D gene: .; V gene: TRBV7-3; clone size: .; J gene: TRBJ1-1; CDR3 protein: CASSLAVTGGEAFF; CDR3 DNA: TGTGCCAGCAGCTTAGCAGTTACGGGGGGTGAAGCTTTCTTT
D gene: TRBD2; V gene: TRBV7-3; clone size: .; J gene: TRBJ2-3; CDR3 protein: CASSFLAGTDTQYF; CDR3 DNA: TGTGCCAGCAGCTTCCTAGCGGGCACAGATACGCAGTATTTT